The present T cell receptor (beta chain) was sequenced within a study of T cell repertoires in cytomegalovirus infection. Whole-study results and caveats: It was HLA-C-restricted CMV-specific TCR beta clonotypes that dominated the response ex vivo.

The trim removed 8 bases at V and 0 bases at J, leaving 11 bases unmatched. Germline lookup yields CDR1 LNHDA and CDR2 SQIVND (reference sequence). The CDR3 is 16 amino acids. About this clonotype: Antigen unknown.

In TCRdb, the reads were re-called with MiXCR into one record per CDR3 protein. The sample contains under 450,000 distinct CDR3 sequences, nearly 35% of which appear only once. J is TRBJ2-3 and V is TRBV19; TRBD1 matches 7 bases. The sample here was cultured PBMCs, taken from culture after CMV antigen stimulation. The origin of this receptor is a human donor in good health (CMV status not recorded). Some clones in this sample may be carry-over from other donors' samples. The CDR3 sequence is CASAADRRLSTDTQYF. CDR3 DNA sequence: TGTGCCAGTGCGGCGGACAGGCGATTAAGCACAGATACGCAGTATTTT.